This T cell receptor (beta chain) was obtained from a study of shared clonotypes between healthy human individuals. The CDR3 is made up of 15 amino acids. Trimming pared 6 bases from V and 8 bases from J, leaving 22 bases between. Per the germline V gene, CDR1 is MDHEN and CDR2 is SYDVKM. Assay used: immunoSEQ multiplex PCR; TCRdb lists only in-frame clones, some missing. The sample lists approximately 620,000 clones, around 97% seen once, with approximately 0.057% in the top ten. The chain recombines TRBV28 with TRBJ1-2, with D possibly being TRBD1 (5 bases). The sample taken for sequencing was naive CD4+ T cells sorted from blood. Described subset: CD45RA+ positively selected. The origin of this receptor is a woman aged 25 to 39 in good health. The CDR3 bases are TGTGCCAGCAGATCCAGATTTTCCGGGGGAGAGGGCTACACCTTC. It codes for CASRSRFSGGEGYTF.